These T cell receptor beta chains were read from a single sample in a study of cytomegalovirus exposure and HLA in healthy donors. Only in-frame clones appear in the TCRdb table, and some are missing; sequencing was by immunoSEQ multiplex PCR. Here the sample spans some 200,000 clones, 75% to 85% being singletons. Sequenced input: PBMCs. These receptors were obtained from a girl under 18 in good health and CMV-seropositive. CDR3s include the opening cysteine and the closing phenylalanine or tryptophan. A D gene is named only where the DNA matches it firmly. Rows give clone size only sometimes, using once, few, many, or a class for an expanded clone.

clone size: -; D gene: -; V gene: TRBV21-1; J gene: TRBJ1-5; CDR3 DNA: TGTGCCAGCAGCAAAGGGGCCGCCTGGACGGACTATAGCAATCAGCCCCAGCATTTT; CDR3 protein: CASSKGAAWTDYSNQPQHF
clone size: -; D gene: -; V gene: TRBV6-6; J gene: TRBJ2-2; CDR3 DNA: TGTGCCAGCTTTGGCCCAGGTTCCACCGGGGAGCTGTTTTTT; CDR3 protein: CASFGPGSTGELFF
clone size: few; D gene: TRBD2; V gene: TRBV5-1; J gene: TRBJ2-1; CDR3 DNA: TGCGCCAGCAGCTTGACGGGGGGGTACAATGAGCAGTTCTTC; CDR3 protein: CASSLTGGYNEQFF
clone size: -; D gene: -; V gene: TRBV30; J gene: TRBJ2-7; CDR3 DNA: TGTGCCTGGAACGCCGGGGGGCTCTACGAGCAGTACTTC; CDR3 protein: CAWNAGGLYEQYF
clone size: few; D gene: -; V gene: TRBV11-2; J gene: TRBJ2-7; CDR3 DNA: TGTGCCAGCAGCTTAGCGTACGAGCAGTACTTC; CDR3 protein: CASSLAYEQYF
clone size: -; D gene: -; V gene: TRBV9; J gene: TRBJ1-1; CDR3 DNA: TGTGCCAGCAGCGTAGTCCCACGACAGAACACTGAAGCTTTCTTT; CDR3 protein: CASSVVPRQNTEAFF
clone size: few; D gene: TRBD1; V gene: TRBV29-1; J gene: TRBJ1-1; CDR3 DNA: TGCAGCGTACCTCAGACAGGGAAGGTAAAAGGCACTGAAGCTTTCTTT; CDR3 protein: CSVPQTGKVKGTEAFF
clone size: -; D gene: -; V gene: TRBV2; J gene: TRBJ1-5; CDR3 DNA: TGTGCCAGCATGGAGGAAAGCAATCAGCCCCAGCATTTT; CDR3 protein: CASMEESNQPQHF
clone size: -; D gene: TRBD1; V gene: TRBV7-9; J gene: TRBJ2-4; CDR3 DNA: TGTGCCAGCAGCTTATGGGGGACAGGGGAAAACATTCAGTACTTC; CDR3 protein: CASSLWGTGENIQYF
clone size: -; D gene: -; V gene: TRBV27; J gene: TRBJ1-4; CDR3 DNA: TGTGCCAGCAGTTCCAGGGAACATGAAAAACTGTTTTTT; CDR3 protein: CASSSREHEKLFF
clone size: -; D gene: -; V gene: TRBV11-2; J gene: TRBJ2-7; CDR3 DNA: TGTGCCAGCATACTCGGAGGGGGCCCCTACGAGCAGTACTTC; CDR3 protein: CASILGGGPYEQYF
clone size: -; D gene: TRBD1; V gene: TRBV18; J gene: TRBJ2-2; CDR3 DNA: TGTGCCAGCTCACCCTACAGGGGGCAGAACACCGGGGAGCTGTTTTTT; CDR3 protein: CASSPYRGQNTGELFF
clone size: -; D gene: -; V gene: TRBV7-2; J gene: TRBJ1-1; CDR3 DNA: TGTGCCAGCAGCTTACGCAGGGCAGGATATTCTGAAGCTTTCTTT; CDR3 protein: CASSLRRAGYSEAFF
clone size: -; D gene: TRBD2; V gene: TRBV7-6; J gene: TRBJ2-7; CDR3 DNA: TGTGCCAGCAGCCCGCCCGGGGGGGCCTACGAGCAGTACTTC; CDR3 protein: CASSPPGGAYEQYF
clone size: -; D gene: TRBD1; V gene: TRBV6-6; J gene: TRBJ1-5; CDR3 DNA: TGTGCCAGCAGCGGGGGACAGGGGGACAATCAGCCCCAGCATTTT; CDR3 protein: CASSGGQGDNQPQHF
clone size: -; D gene: TRBD1; V gene: TRBV13; J gene: TRBJ1-2; CDR3 DNA: TGTGCCACCGGACAGGGGGCGCTTTTTGGCTACACCTTC; CDR3 protein: CATGQGALFGYTF
clone size: -; D gene: -; V gene: TRBV4-3; J gene: TRBJ1-6; CDR3 DNA: TGCGCCAGCAGCCAAGGGGCAGGGGTGGATTCACCCCTCCACTTT; CDR3 protein: CASSQGAGVDSPLHF
clone size: -; D gene: TRBD1; V gene: TRBV5-1; J gene: TRBJ1-2; CDR3 DNA: TGCGCCAGCAGCTTGGACTTCTGGACAGGGGGCATCTATGGCTACACCTTC; CDR3 protein: CASSLDFWTGGIYGYTF
clone size: once; D gene: -; V gene: TRBV19; J gene: TRBJ1-2; CDR3 DNA: TGTGCCAGTAGTACCCCTTCGGAGCTCTACTATGGCTACACCTTC; CDR3 protein: CASSTPSELYYGYTF
clone size: -; D gene: -; V gene: TRBV2; J gene: TRBJ1-5; CDR3 DNA: TGTGCCAGCAGTGTGCCTCCTAGGCAGCCCCAGCATTTT; CDR3 protein: CASSVPPRQPQHF
clone size: -; D gene: -; V gene: TRBV6-6; J gene: TRBJ2-1; CDR3 DNA: TGTGCCAGCAGTTACGGAGGAATCCCTGACTACAATGAGCAGTTCTTC; CDR3 protein: CASSYGGIPDYNEQFF
clone size: -; D gene: TRBD2; V gene: TRBV29-1; J gene: TRBJ2-5; CDR3 DNA: TGCAGCGTTGTTGAACTAGCGGGGCCGGAGACCCAGTACTTC; CDR3 protein: CSVVELAGPETQYF
clone size: once; D gene: -; V gene: TRBV4-1; J gene: TRBJ2-7; CDR3 DNA: TGCGCCAGCAGCCGGCAAGGGGGACAGAGCGGGGGCTCCTACGAGCAGTACTTC; CDR3 protein: CASSRQGGQSGGSYEQYF
clone size: -; D gene: -; V gene: TRBV6-5; J gene: TRBJ1-4; CDR3 DNA: TGTGCCAGCAGTTACTCCCGGGGTGGGGAAAAACTGTTTTTT; CDR3 protein: CASSYSRGGEKLFF
clone size: -; D gene: TRBD1; V gene: TRBV6-5; J gene: TRBJ2-1; CDR3 DNA: TGTGCCAGCAGTCACCGGGACAGATACAATGAGCAGTTCTTC; CDR3 protein: CASSHRDRYNEQFF
clone size: few; D gene: TRBD1; V gene: TRBV6-1; J gene: TRBJ2-7; CDR3 DNA: TGTGCCAGCAGTAAGACAGGGGGCGGCGAGCAGTACTTC; CDR3 protein: CASSKTGGGEQYF
clone size: -; D gene: -; V gene: TRBV6-1; J gene: TRBJ1-1; CDR3 DNA: TGTGCCAGCAGTGAAGTAGCCAGCCGGGACACTGAAGCTTTCTTT; CDR3 protein: CASSEVASRDTEAFF
clone size: once; D gene: -; V gene: TRBV4-1; J gene: TRBJ1-4; CDR3 DNA: TGCGCCAGCAGCCACCCCCCAGCAGGGGTGGTAGAACTGTTTTTT; CDR3 protein: CASSHPPAGVVELFF
clone size: -; D gene: TRBD2; V gene: TRBV7-9; J gene: TRBJ2-5; CDR3 DNA: TGTGCCAGCAGCTCCACTAGCGGGGGGGCCGGAGAGACCCAGTACTTC; CDR3 protein: CASSSTSGGAGETQYF
clone size: -; D gene: TRBD2; V gene: TRBV4-1; J gene: TRBJ2-1; CDR3 DNA: TGCGCCAGCAGCCAGTCGCTAGCGGGCATCAGGGTTAATGAGCAGTTCTTC; CDR3 protein: CASSQSLAGIRVNEQFF
clone size: -; D gene: TRBD1; V gene: TRBV11-3; J gene: TRBJ2-2; CDR3 DNA: TGTGCCAGCAGCTCAGACAGGGGGAGCGGGGAGCTGTTTTTT; CDR3 protein: CASSSDRGSGELFF
clone size: -; D gene: -; V gene: TRBV30; J gene: TRBJ2-3; CDR3 DNA: TGTGCCTGGACTTGGGGGGCAGATACGCAGTATTTT; CDR3 protein: CAWTWGADTQYF
clone size: -; D gene: -; V gene: TRBV4-1; J gene: TRBJ2-3; CDR3 DNA: TGCGCCAGCAGCCAAATCAAGCGGGCCAGCACAGATACGCAGTATTTT; CDR3 protein: CASSQIKRASTDTQYF
clone size: -; D gene: -; V gene: TRBV6-1; J gene: TRBJ2-7; CDR3 DNA: TGTGCCAGCAGTGTTGACAGCATCTACGAGCAGTACTTC; CDR3 protein: CASSVDSIYEQYF
clone size: -; D gene: TRBD2; V gene: TRBV5-1; J gene: TRBJ2-1; CDR3 DNA: TGCGCCAGCAGCAGTAGCGGGGGGCAGGGAGAGCAGTTCTTC; CDR3 protein: CASSSSGGQGEQFF
clone size: -; D gene: TRBD2; V gene: TRBV7-9; J gene: TRBJ2-3; CDR3 DNA: TGTGCCAGCAGCTTACTAGCGGGGGGGCCCTCAGATACGCAGTATTTT; CDR3 protein: CASSLLAGGPSDTQYF
clone size: -; D gene: -; V gene: TRBV7-2; J gene: TRBJ2-7; CDR3 DNA: TGTGCCAGCAGCTTAGTTTCTCAGGGAACATACGAGCAGTACTTC; CDR3 protein: CASSLVSQGTYEQYF
clone size: -; D gene: -; V gene: TRBV10-3; J gene: TRBJ2-5; CDR3 DNA: TGTGCCATCAGCCGGACAGAAGAGACCCAGTACTTC; CDR3 protein: CAISRTEETQYF